The T cell receptor beta chain under discussion was sequenced for a study of blood T cell repertoires in COVID-19. For the study at large: Sites across the United States, Italy and Spain contributed samples from acute and convalescent COVID-19. Sources were T cells, B-cell-depleted T cells, or PBMCs; the material itself was cDNA or gDNA.

CDR3 length: 12 amino acids. CDR1 SQVTM and CDR2 ANQGSEA come from the germline V gene. With 6 bases removed from V and 3 bases from J, the gap between germline ends came to 12 bases. Original handling: Reference gene primer amplification gave nucleated cell count estimates. The table came from immunoSEQ multiplex PCR; TCRdb's copy has only in-frame clones and leaves some out. From that table come the V and J calls and clone size; the DNA was used to work out D and trimming. The sample holds nearly 250,000 clones, 86% seen once. Sample: peripheral blood. The chain couples TRBV29-1 to TRBJ2-7, with D unclear. This clonotype was sampled from a woman aged 60-75 years who had recovered from COVID-19. In DNA, the CDR3 is TGCAGCGTCGCCCCGTCCGGCTACGAGCAGTACTTC. Protein sequence: CSVAPSGYEQYF.